These 2 T cell receptor beta chains originate from one sample sequenced in a study of shared clonotypes between healthy human individuals. The table came from immunoSEQ multiplex PCR; TCRdb's copy has only in-frame clones and leaves some out. The sample shows about 2.1 million clones, roughly 91% of them seen only once. Naive CD8 cells lacked CD45RO, underwent positive selection for CCR7 and left out terminally differentiated effector memory CD45RA+ cells. The sequencing input was naive CD8+ T cells from PBMCs. The receptor source for this set is a man aged 18 to 29 in good health. Some clones in this sample may be carry-over from other donors' samples.

This clone was observed once. Other nucleotide sequences in the sample specify the same CDR3. The chain couples TRBV9 to TRBJ2-7, with a tentative D call TRBD2 (5 bases). Between the trimmed V and J ends, which lost 0 bases and 0 bases, there was a span of 10 bases. The CDR3 has 15 residues. Per the germline V gene, CDR1 is SGDLS and CDR2 is YYNGEE. In nucleotides, the CDR3 is TGTGCCAGCAGCGTAGCGGGCGGGCCCTCCTACGAGCAGTACTTC. This translates into CASSVAGGPSYEQYF.

This chain links TRBV7-3 with TRBJ1-1; 8 nucleotides agree with TRBD1. The CDR3 spans 12 residues. Unmatched junction bases numbered 0, after V lost 5 bases and J lost 4 bases. CDR1 and CDR2 (germline): SGHTA, FQGTGA. DNA for the CDR3: TGTGCCAGCAGCACAGGGGGCACTGAAGCTTTCTTT. It translates to CASSTGGTEAFF.